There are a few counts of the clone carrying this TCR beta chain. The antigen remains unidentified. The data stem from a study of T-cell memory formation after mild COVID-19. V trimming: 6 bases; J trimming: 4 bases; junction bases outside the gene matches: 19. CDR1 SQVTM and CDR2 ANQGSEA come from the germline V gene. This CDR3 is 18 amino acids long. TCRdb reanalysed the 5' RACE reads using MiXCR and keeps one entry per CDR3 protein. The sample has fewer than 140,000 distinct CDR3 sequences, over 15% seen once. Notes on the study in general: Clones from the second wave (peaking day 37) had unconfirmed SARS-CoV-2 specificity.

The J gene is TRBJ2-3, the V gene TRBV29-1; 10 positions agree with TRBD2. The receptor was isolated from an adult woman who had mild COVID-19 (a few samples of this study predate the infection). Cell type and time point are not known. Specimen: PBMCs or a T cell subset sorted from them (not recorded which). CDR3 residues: CSVLHRGLATLGPDTQYF. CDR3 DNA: TGCAGCGTCTTACACCGGGGACTAGCGACCCTGGGGCCAGATACGCAGTATTTT.